This TCR beta chain was identified during a study of blood T cells in healthy people across ages. Findings of the study overall: The unsorted PBMCs prevented any conclusive comparison of naive versus antigen-experienced cells.

Together with a sample-barcoded 5' primer, a J-beta primer mix was included in a second PCR lasting about 6 to 11 cycles. TCRdb recomputed calls from the 5' RACE reads with MiXCR, one row per CDR3 protein. Found here are about 1,600,000 distinct CDR3 sequences, 42% of them singletons; the top ten hold 6.5% to 10%. This clonotype was detected only a few times. Its antigen remains unidentified. The germline V gene has CDR1 MGHRA and CDR2 YSYEKL. CDR3 size: 15 residues. Sequencing was done on a sample of blood. The chain couples TRBV4-1 to TRBJ2-5; the match to TRBD1 covers 8 bases. The DNA end is more similar to TRBJ2-7, so the J call may be wrong. This TCR came from a young woman in good health. The CDR3: CASSPDLPGGGEQYF. DNA of the CDR3: TGCGCCAGCAGCCCTGACTTGCCAGGGGGCGGCGAGCAGTACTTC.